A single sample is the source of the 2 T cell receptor beta chains below, sequenced in a study of T cells after yellow fever vaccination. TCRdb re-analysed the 5' RACE reads in MiXCR, keeping a single row per CDR3 protein. The repertoire holds 90,000 to 130,000 distinct CDR3 sequences, with 8% to 9.5% as singletons. The starting material was CD8+ T cells sorted from PBMCs, obtained 45 days after the yellow fever booster vaccination. These receptors all come from a man aged 25-45 years who received the YFV17D yellow fever vaccine.

The chain uses TRBV28 and TRBJ2-7, with D uncertain. The ends were cut back, 7 bases at V and 6 bases at J, with 13 bases in the middle. There are 12 residues in the CDR3. The germline V gene has CDR1 MDHEN and CDR2 SYDVKM. CDR3 DNA sequence: TGTGCCAGCATTAGTCGGTCCCTCGAGCAGTACTTC. Residues: CASISRSLEQYF.

This clonotype was observed many times. The chain recombines TRBV20-1 with TRBJ1-3, with TRBD1 matching 7 bases. Germline CDR1 is DFQATT and CDR2 is SNEGSKA (reference sequence). V lost 2 bases, J lost 4 bases, and 5 bases stayed unmatched. This CDR3 has 14 amino acids. This CDR3 is CSARFRQGGNTIYF. The CDR3 DNA follows: TGCAGTGCTAGATTTAGACAGGGCGGAAACACCATATATTTT.